The TCR beta chain described here comes from a study of shared clonotypes between healthy human individuals. Using immunoSEQ multiplex PCR, the repertoire was profiled, and TCRdb retains in-frame clones only, with some absent. The sample includes roughly 770,000 clones, approximately 96% of them seen just once. From germline, CDR1 is SNHLY and CDR2 FYNNEI. The junction had 3 bases not matched to a gene; V was cut back by 5 bases and J by 4 bases. This CDR3 is built from 14 residues. Selected positively for CCR7 and CD45RO-negative, naive CD8 cells excluded terminally differentiated effector memory CD45RA+ cells.

The chain combines TRBV2 with TRBJ1-1; 11 nucleotides match TRBD1. This sequence originates from a man younger than 45 in good health. Sequencing was performed on naive CD8+ T cells sorted from blood. Here the CDR3 DNA reads TGTGCCAGCAGTCGGACAGGGGGCGGCACTGAAGCTTTCTTT. It codes for CASSRTGGGTEAFF.